The sequence of this T cell receptor (beta chain) was determined in a study of beta chain features in type 1 diabetes. Study-level findings and limits: Whether HLA type affects TCRB rearrangement stayed undetermined in the present work.

This clone came up a few times. The antigen remains undetermined. Expressed TCRB transcripts were sequenced after all isolated RNA was converted to cDNA. Sequenced by immunoSEQ multiplex PCR; TCRdb stores in-frame clones only, minus some. Of over 100,000 clones detected, less than 40% appear once; the ten largest clones hold roughly 0.064%. The CDR3 length is 15 residues. The germline V gene encodes CDR1 SGHNT and CDR2 YYREEE (reference sequence). V gave up 5 bases and J gave up 9 bases; unmatched junction bases: 9. The material sequenced was stem cell memory CD4+ T cells from blood. This sequence originates from a woman in her late teens or twenties in good health. This chain links TRBV5-4 with TRBJ2-4; 12 nucleotides agree with TRBD1. CDR3 protein: CASRAGTGGSGIQYF. The CDR3 nucleotides are TGTGCCAGCAGAGCCGGGACAGGGGGCTCGGGCATTCAGTACTTC.